Following are 9 T cell receptor beta chains from one sample sequenced in a study of shared T cell receptors in the human thymus. Clones were read by immunoSEQ multiplex PCR, and TCRdb kept only the in-frame ones, dropping some. The sample gives hundreds of thousands of clones, 88% of which show up once; over 0.008% is in the top ten. The sample also formed part of further work on human thymus T cells.

Sequencing input: thymocytes. The receptors here all came from a boy under three years old with a congenital heart defect.

The chain recombines TRBV29-1 with TRBJ1-1, with 7 bases matching TRBD1. Germline V gives CDR1 SQVTM, CDR2 ANQGSEA. The CDR3 length is 12 residues. The V segment lost 4 bases and the J segment 6 bases; nucleotides outside the gene matches: 5. CDR3 sequence reads: CSVVPTGPEAFF. The CDR3 bases are TGCAGCGTTGTTCCGACAGGGCCTGAAGCTTTCTTT.

The chain has TRBV29-1 and TRBJ2-3; 10 nucleotides line up with TRBD1. The CDR3 consists of 15 residues. The V gene's germline CDR1 is SQVTM and CDR2 ANQGSEA. V shed 3 bases, J shed 4 bases, and the junction held 7 bases outside the gene matches. CDR3 amino acids: CSVERQGAPPDTQYF. CDR3 DNA: TGCAGCGTTGAGCGACAGGGGGCGCCCCCAGATACGCAGTATTTT.

The chain uses TRBV28 and TRBJ2-2; 7 nucleotides align to TRBD2. The CDR3 extends over 13 amino acids. From germline, CDR1 is MDHEN and CDR2 SYDVKM. J was trimmed by 11 bases and V by 6 bases; bases with no gene match: 9. CDR3 in DNA: TGTGCCAGCAGCCGGACTAGGGGCGATGAGCTGTTTTTT. The encoded protein is CASSRTRGDELFF.

The table lists this clone with a count of one. The chain links TRBV5-5 to TRBJ2-1; D remains unclear. Germline CDR1 SGHKS, CDR2 YYEKEE (reference sequence). CDR3 length: 16 residues. The germline V and J ends were trimmed by 0 bases and 1 base, with 11 bases remaining between them. This CDR3 reads CASSLANPVSYNEQFF. Written as DNA, the CDR3 is TGTGCCAGCAGCTTGGCCAACCCGGTTTCCTACAATGAGCAGTTCTTC.

The chain uses TRBV27 and TRBJ2-7; D might be TRBD1 (6 bases). V dropped 5 bases and J dropped 4 bases, with 15 bases sitting between them. The CDR3 spans 14 residues. Germline V gives CDR1 MNHEY, CDR2 SMNVEV (reference sequence). DNA of the CDR3: TGTGCCAGCAGTGGAACAGGGCTCGGGTACGAGCAGTACTTC. Protein product: CASSGTGLGYEQYF.

V and J are TRBV5-6 and TRBJ2-2, with 12 bases that match TRBD2. Germline CDR1 reads SGHDT; CDR2 reads YYEEEE. Losses at the gene ends were 2 bases for V and 0 bases for J; bases not matched to a gene: 8. The length of the CDR3 is 19 residues. The CDR3 nucleotides are TGTGCCAGCAGCTTCCCCCTAGCGGGAGGGCCCCCGAACACCGGGGAGCTGTTTTTT. Amino acid sequence: CASSFPLAGGPPNTGELFF.

The chain recombines TRBV27 with TRBJ1-5; D not certain. CDR3 length equals 14 residues. Germline V lookup: CDR1 MNHEY, CDR2 SMNVEV (reference sequence). V was pared by 6 bases and J by 5 bases, with 14 bases between. DNA for the CDR3: TGTGCCAGCAGGGTGGGTGGGCCACATCAGCCCCAGCATTTT. Translation: CASRVGGPHQPQHF.

The J gene is TRBJ1-2, the V gene TRBV6-5; D is possibly TRBD1 (6 bases). Germline assignment: CDR1 MNHEY and CDR2 SVGAGI. The CDR3 has 15 residues. V was pared by 1 base and J by 1 base, with 10 bases between. In DNA, the CDR3 is TGTGCCAGCAGTTACTTAGACAGGATTAACTATGGCTACACCTTC. Translation: CASSYLDRINYGYTF.

The chain is built from TRBV4-1 and TRBJ2-3; TRBD2 aligns across 9 bases. Germline-derived CDR1 and CDR2 are MGHRA and YSYEKL. There are 17 residues in the CDR3. The V gene end was trimmed by 0 bases and the J gene end by 4 bases; junction bases not matched to a gene: 8. As DNA, the CDR3 is TGCGCCAGCAGCCAAGATAACGGCGGGAGGGGGGCAGATACGCAGTATTTT. Translating it yields CASSQDNGGRGADTQYF.